These 28 T cell receptor beta chains came from one sample sequenced in a study of spatial heterogeneity in lung cancer. MiXCR, applied by TCRdb to the 5' RACE reads, yields one record per CDR3 protein. The sample lists 650 to 950 distinct CDR3 sequences, 60% to 80% seen once, with just under 30% in the top ten. The sample's time point: blood at routine non-recurrence follow-up after resection. This sample comprised PBMCs, obtained at follow-up. These receptors originate from a female donor with early-stage non-small cell lung cancer.

This clonotype was detected a few times. This beta chain was picked up by a library intended for alpha chains and is off target, so its count carries little meaning. The chain links TRBV5-1 to TRBJ2-7; 10 bases map to TRBD2. The CDR3 is made up of 15 amino acids. Germline values: CDR1 SGHRS, CDR2 YFSETQ. The J segment lost 6 bases and the V segment lost 0 bases, leaving 6 bases of the junction unmatched. In nucleotides, the CDR3 is TGCGCCAGCAGCTTGGCCAAAGCGGGAGGGCGCGAGCAGTACTTC. Translating it yields CASSLAKAGGREQYF. Filled out from reference TRBV5-1 and TRBJ2-7, the complete variable domain reads KAGVTQTPRYLIKTRGQQVTLSCSPISGHRSVSWYQQTPGQGLQFLFEYFSETQRNKGNFPGRFSGRQFSNSRSEMNVSTLELGDSALYLCASSLAKAGGREQYFGPGTRLTVT.

A remark on this clonotype: A library made for alpha chains picked up this beta chain off target, so its size means little. V and J are TRBV29-1 and TRBJ2-7; 7 nucleotides line up with TRBD1. Germline CDR1 reads SQVTM; CDR2 reads ANQGSEA. The V gene end was trimmed by 5 bases and the J gene end by 4 bases; junction bases not matched to a gene: 11. The CDR3 runs to 14 residues. CDR3 sequence reads: CSVLPGQTSYEQYF. DNA for the CDR3: TGCAGCGTTCTCCCGGGACAGACGAGTTACGAGCAGTACTTC.

With respect to this clonotype: This beta chain is off target for a library built for alpha chains, so its abundance means little. The chain links TRBV10-3 to TRBJ1-4; TRBD1 might be the D (5 bases). This CDR3 region has 13 residues. CDR1 is ENHRY, CDR2 SYGVKD, per germline. The V gene lost 3 bases and the J gene lost 5 bases, with 7 bases spanning the gap. The DNA of the CDR3 is TGTGCCATCAGTGAACGGGACAATGAAAAACTGTTTTTT. Amino acids: CAISERDNEKLFF.

On this clonotype: A library prepared for alpha chains yielded this beta chain as an off-target read; its size is of little meaning. The chain carries TRBV28 and TRBJ2-5, with D possibly TRBD2 on 7 matching bases. CDR1 is MDHEN and CDR2 is SYDVKM in the germline V gene. This CDR3 comprises 12 residues. V was pared by 6 bases and J by 7 bases, with 12 bases between. The chain's CDR3 is CASRNRGGTQYF. The CDR3 DNA is TGTGCCAGCAGAAATAGGGGGGGGACCCAGTACTTC.

On this clonotype itself: This beta chain lies outside the target of a library built for alpha chains; its clone size means little. The chain links TRBV29-1 to TRBJ2-3; D not resolved. V lost 7 bases and J lost 0, with 14 bases in between. Germline CDR1 and CDR2: SQVTM and ANQGSEA. The CDR3 totals 14 residues. CDR3 nucleotides: TGCAGCGCTTCGACGTTTTCTAGCACAGATACGCAGTATTTT. It translates to CSASTFSSTDTQYF.

In the case of this clonotype: Within a library made for alpha chains, this beta chain is off target, and its count is uninformative. This chain joins TRBV29-1 and TRBJ2-1; 13 bases line up with TRBD2. V lost 6 bases and J lost 3; bases outside the gene matches: 8. Germline V CDR1 and CDR2: SQVTM, ANQGSEA. The CDR3 is made up of 16 amino acids. CDR3 protein: CSVTAGTSGIYNEQFF. The CDR3 nucleotides read TGCAGCGTAACCGCCGGGACTAGCGGGATCTACAATGAGCAGTTCTTC.

This clonotype has a single count. In a library made to pick up alpha chains, this beta chain is a stray read with a size that means little. This chain connects TRBV28 to TRBJ1-5, with D possibly being TRBD1 (6 bases). V was shortened by 3 bases and J by 1 base, with 13 bases between the two germline ends. The germline CDR1 and CDR2 sequences are MDHEN and SYDVKM. The CDR3 length is 16 residues. As DNA, the CDR3 is TGTGCCAGCAGTTTTGGGCGGCAGGGGAGCAATCAGCCCCAGCATTTT. The encoded protein is CASSFGRQGSNQPQHF.

About this clonotype: Being off target in a library aimed at alpha chains, this beta chain has a size of little meaning. This chain links TRBV29-1 with TRBJ2-1; D perhaps matches TRBD2 (6 bases). The CDR3 has 13 amino acids. Trimming removed 4 bases from V and 7 bases from J, with 14 bases in between. CDR1 is SQVTM, CDR2 ANQGSEA, per germline. CDR3 protein: CSVVRDWRNEQFF. The DNA for the CDR3 is TGCAGCGTTGTAAGGGACTGGAGGAATGAGCAGTTCTTC.

A word on this clonotype: This beta chain lies outside the target of a library built for alpha chains; its clone size means little. V is TRBV20-1 and J is TRBJ2-7; 7 bases are shared with TRBD1. This CDR3 is built from 13 residues. The germline gives CDR1 DFQATT, CDR2 SNEGSKA (reference sequence). V gave up 3 bases and J gave up 5 bases; unmatched junction bases: 7. The CDR3 bases are TGCAGTGCTAGGCGACAGGGCGTGAACGAGCAGTACTTC. The encoded protein is CSARRQGVNEQYF.

Worth noting for this clonotype: Because the library targeted alpha chains, this beta chain is an off-target read whose size means little. The gene calls are TRBV6-6 and TRBJ2-7; 7 nucleotides line up with TRBD1. V gave up 5 bases and J gave up 3 bases; unmatched junction bases: 13. Germline assignment: CDR1 MNHNY and CDR2 SVGAGI (reference sequence). CDR3 length: 16 residues. Here the CDR3 reads CASSLQGPSIIYEQYV. CDR3 sequence (DNA): TGTGCCAGCAGTCTACAGGGGCCTTCTATTATCTACGAGCAGTACGTC.

In its sample, this clonotype was seen a few times. This beta chain was picked up by a library intended for alpha chains and is off target, so its count carries little meaning. The chain combines TRBV20-1 with TRBJ2-1, with D perhaps matching TRBD2 (5 bases). CDR1 DFQATT and CDR2 SNEGSKA come from the germline V gene (reference sequence). The CDR3 extends over 13 amino acids. The germline V and J ends were trimmed by 5 bases and 9 bases, with 17 bases remaining between them. CDR3 sequence reads: CSAFWAGPFEQFF. Here the CDR3 DNA reads TGCAGTGCTTTCTGGGCGGGCCCCTTTGAGCAGTTCTTC.

With regard to this clonotype: This beta chain is an off-target read within a library intended for alpha chains, so its frequency means little. The chain has TRBV2 and TRBJ1-4, with D tentatively TRBD1 (5 bases). CDR3 length: 16 amino acids. Germline assignment: CDR1 SNHLY and CDR2 FYNNEI. With 2 bases removed from V and 3 bases from J, the gap between germline ends came to 13 bases. CDR3 loop: CASSERGLVANEKLFF. As DNA, the CDR3 is TGTGCCAGCAGTGAAAGGGGTTTAGTGGCTAATGAAAAACTGTTTTTT.

Note on this clonotype: Within a library made for alpha chains, this beta chain is off target, and its count is uninformative. V usage is TRBV6-2 or TRBV6-3 and J usage is TRBJ2-7; D unclear. CDR1 and CDR2 (germline): MNHEY, SVGEGT. This CDR3 is 14 amino acids long. Trimming stripped 4 bases from V and 0 bases from J, with 10 bases between. DNA for the CDR3: TGTGCCAGCAGTTCCTCCCCTCGCTCCTACGAGCAGTACGTC. Translation gives CASSSSPRSYEQYV.

This clonotype was counted between two and nine times. Being off target in a library aimed at alpha chains, this beta chain has a size of little meaning. J is TRBJ2-2 and V is TRBV18; possibly TRBD1 for D (5 bases). The V gene lost 5 bases and the J gene lost 4 bases, with 17 bases spanning the gap. Germline assignment: CDR1 KGHSH and CDR2 LQKENI. The CDR3 spans 16 residues. CDR3 region: CASSSYSTGFTGELFF. The CDR3 nucleotides read TGTGCCAGCTCATCATACTCCACAGGTTTCACCGGGGAGCTGTTTTTT.

This clonotype was found a few times. A library made for alpha chains picked up this beta chain off target, so its size means little. The chain joins TRBV9 to TRBJ2-1, with 10 bases that match TRBD2. This CDR3 region has 17 residues. J gave up 8 bases and V 4 bases, and 15 bases lay outside the gene matches. Germline assignment: CDR1 SGDLS and CDR2 YYNGEE. CDR3 DNA: TGTGCCAGCAGCCCCCGGTCTAGCGGGAGCGTTACGGATGAGCAGTTCTTC. Amino acids: CASSPRSSGSVTDEQFF.

To note about this clonotype: This beta chain slipped into a library made for alpha chains as a stray read, so its size is not meaningful. The CDR3: CAISVADTQYF. The CDR3, as DNA: TGTGCCATCAGTGTGGCAGATACGCAGTATTTT. This chain connects TRBV10-3 to TRBJ2-3; D not resolved. The CDR3 has 11 residues. Germline V gene data show CDR1 as ENHRY and CDR2 as SYGVKD. Trimming removed 4 bases at V and 4 bases at J, with 3 bases between.

This clonotype has a single count. Within a library made for alpha chains, this beta chain is off target, and its count is uninformative. The chain carries TRBV27 and TRBJ2-3; 9 nucleotides line up with TRBD2. CDR1 MNHEY and CDR2 SMNVEV come from the germline V gene (reference sequence). The CDR3 is 16 amino acids. With V trimmed by 7 bases and J by 3 bases, 11 bases remained unmatched. Written as DNA, the CDR3 is TGTGCCAGCAAGCGGGCTAGCGGGGCGAATACAGATACGCAGTATTTT. Residues: CASKRASGANTDTQYF.

With respect to this clonotype: Found in a library prepared for alpha chains, this beta chain is an off-target read, and its abundance has little meaning. V and J are TRBV14 and TRBJ2-1; 12 bases are a match to TRBD2. This CDR3 comprises 15 residues. Germline V lookup: CDR1 SGHDN, CDR2 FVKESK. The J segment lost 8 bases and the V segment lost 5 bases, leaving 7 bases of the junction unmatched. CDR3 sequence reads: CASSSSGRALDEQFF. CDR3 bases: TGTGCCAGCAGCTCTAGCGGGAGGGCCCTCGATGAGCAGTTCTTC. The full variable domain, in which reference TRBV14 and TRBJ2-1 provide the parts outside the CDR3, is EAGVTQFPSHSVIEKGQTVTLRCDPISGHDNLYWYRRVMGKEIKFLLHFVKESKQDESGMPNNRFLAERTGGTYSTLKVQPAELEDSGVYFCASSSSGRALDEQFFGPGTRLTVL.

Only one count was recorded for this clonotype. The size of this beta chain means little, since it is a stray read in a library made for alpha chains. V and J are TRBV19 and TRBJ2-2, with 10 nucleotides matching TRBD2. Germline V lookup: CDR1 LNHDA, CDR2 SQIVND (reference sequence). This CDR3 comprises 14 residues. Unmatched junction bases numbered 6, after V lost 8 bases and J lost 6 bases. In DNA, the CDR3 is TGTGCCAGTGCGGCTAGCGGGAGTGCCGGGGAGCTGTTTTTT. This sequence encodes CASAASGSAGELFF.

This clonotype was counted a few times. This beta chain was picked up by a library intended for alpha chains and is off target, so its count carries little meaning. This rearrangement joins TRBV7-2 to TRBJ1-3; no firm D call. Germline lookup yields CDR1 SGHTA and CDR2 FQGNSA. V was shortened by 5 bases and J by 4 bases, with 15 bases between the two germline ends. The CDR3 spans 15 residues. For the CDR3, the DNA is TGTGCCAGCAGCCTAGACCGGGCGGGAGGAAACACCATATATTTT. It encodes CASSLDRAGGNTIYF.

Regarding this clonotype: A library made for alpha chains picked up this beta chain off target, so its size means little. The CDR3: CASSPLFGRTGQETQYF. The CDR3 nucleotides read TGTGCCAGCAGCCCCCTTTTTGGACGGACAGGGCAAGAGACCCAGTACTTC. This chain connects TRBV3-1 to TRBJ2-5; 8 nucleotides agree with TRBD1. Trimming took 4 bases from V and 2 from J; bases not matched to a gene: 12. Germline CDR1 reads LGHDT; CDR2 reads YNNKEL (reference sequence). The CDR3 length is 17 residues.

This clonotype appeared once. A library made for alpha chains picked up this beta chain off target, so its size means little. The chain combines TRBV11-1 with TRBJ2-3; D perhaps matches TRBD1 (6 bases). Germline CDR1 is SGHAT and CDR2 is FQDESV (reference sequence). V was shortened by 2 bases and J by 3 bases, with 15 bases between the two germline ends. The CDR3 extends over 16 amino acids. The CDR3 loop is CASSLTGSGGTDTQYF. CDR3 nucleotides: TGTGCCAGCAGCTTAACAGGGAGTGGAGGAACAGATACGCAGTATTTT.

About this clonotype: With the library built for alpha chains, this beta chain is off target and its frequency is not meaningful. The chain has TRBV7-8 and TRBJ2-7; no definite D call. The CDR3 spans 11 residues. Trimming stripped 2 bases from V and 3 bases from J, with 2 bases between. In germline, CDR1 is SGHVS, CDR2 FQNEAQ. CDR3 residues: CASSLSYEQYF. The CDR3 DNA reads as TGTGCCAGCAGCTTAAGCTACGAGCAGTACTTC.

This clonotype is labeled hyperexpanded. Little can be read into the size of this beta chain, an off-target read in a library designed for alpha chains. The chain combines TRBV27 with TRBJ2-4, with D possibly TRBD1 on 5 matching bases. This CDR3 contains 15 residues. V was cut by 5 bases and J by 0 bases, with 11 bases left in between. CDR1 and CDR2 (germline): MNHEY, SMNVEV (reference sequence). The CDR3 DNA reads TGTGCCAGCAGTCCGATGGACAAAGCCAAAAACATTCAGTACTTC. Translation gives CASSPMDKAKNIQYF.

The table lists this clonotype with a few counts. As an off-target read in a library built for alpha chains, this beta chain has a frequency of little significance. Written as DNA, the CDR3 is TGTGCCAGCAGCTCCCCCGGGGACCTTGAAGCTTTCTTT. Translated, it gives CASSSPGDLEAFF. The chain combines TRBV7-9 with TRBJ1-1; weak D call: TRBD1 (5 bases). Trimming stripped 4 bases from V and 7 bases from J, with 13 bases between. Germline V gene lookup returns CDR1 SEHNR and CDR2 FQNEAQ (reference sequence). The CDR3 totals 13 residues. Looking up the rest from reference TRBV7-9 and TRBJ1-1 gives the full variable domain: DTGVSQNPRHKITKRGQNVTFRCDPISEHNRLYWYRQTLGQGPEFLTYFQNEAQLEKSRLLSDRFSAERPKGSFSTLEIQRTEQGDSAMYLCASSSPGDLEAFFGQGTRLTVV.

Regarding this clonotype: This beta chain slipped into a library made for alpha chains as a stray read, so its size is not meaningful. The rearrangement uses TRBV11-2 and TRBJ2-1; TRBD2 matches 9 bases. The CDR3 has 14 amino acids. Trimming cost V 3 bases and J 5 bases; bases outside gene matches: 2. Germline loops: CDR1 SGHAT, CDR2 FQNNGV. CDR3 sequence reads: CASSFLAGNNEQFF. The DNA for the CDR3 is TGTGCCAGCAGCTTCCTAGCGGGAAACAATGAGCAGTTCTTC.

This clonotype was detected a few times. This beta chain is an off-target read within a library intended for alpha chains, so its frequency means little. The CDR3 loop is CASSILGGRGNQPQHF. DNA of the CDR3: TGTGCCAGTAGTATCTTGGGGGGCCGGGGCAATCAGCCCCAGCATTTT. The chain combines TRBV19 with TRBJ1-5, with a tentative D call TRBD1 (6 bases). There are 16 residues in the CDR3. CDR1 and CDR2 from the germline V gene are LNHDA and SQIVND (reference sequence). Trimming shortened V by 3 bases and J by 2 bases, and 14 bases separated the two germline ends. Full variable domain (outside the CDR3, taken from reference TRBV19 and TRBJ1-5): DGGITQSPKYLFRKEGQNVTLSCEQNLNHDAMYWYRQDPGQGLRLIYYSQIVNDFQKGDIAEGYSVSREKKESFPLTVTSAQKNPTAFYLCASSILGGRGNQPQHFGDGTRLSIL.

This clonotype was seen more than once but under ten times. This beta chain slipped into a library made for alpha chains as a stray read, so its size is not meaningful. This sequence joins TRBV5-1 and TRBJ2-5; D uncertain. Germline loops: CDR1 SGHRS, CDR2 YFSETQ. CDR3 length equals 14 residues. V was trimmed by 0 bases and J by 4 bases, leaving 10 bases between them. The CDR3 sequence is CASSLEDPGETQYF. The DNA for the CDR3 is TGCGCCAGCAGCTTGGAGGATCCGGGAGAGACCCAGTACTTC. Full variable domain (missing parts from reference TRBV5-1 and TRBJ2-5): KAGVTQTPRYLIKTRGQQVTLSCSPISGHRSVSWYQQTPGQGLQFLFEYFSETQRNKGNFPGRFSGRQFSNSRSEMNVSTLELGDSALYLCASSLEDPGETQYFGPGTRLLVL.